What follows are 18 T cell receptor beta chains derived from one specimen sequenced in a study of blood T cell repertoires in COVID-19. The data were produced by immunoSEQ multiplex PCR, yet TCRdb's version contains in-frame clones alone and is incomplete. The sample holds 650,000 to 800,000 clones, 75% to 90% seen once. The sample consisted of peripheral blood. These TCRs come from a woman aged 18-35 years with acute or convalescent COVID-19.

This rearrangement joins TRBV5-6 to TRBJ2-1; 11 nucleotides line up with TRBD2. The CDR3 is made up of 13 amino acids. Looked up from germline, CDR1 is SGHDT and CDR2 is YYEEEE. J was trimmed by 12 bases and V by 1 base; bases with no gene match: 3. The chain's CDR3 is CASSLLSGRVQFF. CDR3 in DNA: TGTGCCAGCAGCTTGCTTAGCGGGAGGGTGCAGTTCTTC.

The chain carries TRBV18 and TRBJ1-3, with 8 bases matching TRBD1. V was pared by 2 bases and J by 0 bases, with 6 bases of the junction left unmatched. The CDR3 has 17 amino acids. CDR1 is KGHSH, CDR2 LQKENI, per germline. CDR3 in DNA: TGTGCCAGCTCACCATTGGGACAGGTGGGCTCTGGAAACACCATATATTTT. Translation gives CASSPLGQVGSGNTIYF.

The CDR3 region has the DNA TGTGCCAGCAGCCAATATCACAGGGGAGCCGGGGAGCTGTTTTTT. Translating it yields CASSQYHRGAGELFF. This chain connects TRBV3-1 (or the pseudogene TRBV3-2) to TRBJ2-2; 7 bases align to TRBD1. With 2 bases clipped from V and 6 bases from J, the junction kept 6 bases outside the gene matches. The germline V gene encodes CDR1 LGHDT and CDR2 YNNKEL (reference sequence). This CDR3 spans 15 amino acids.

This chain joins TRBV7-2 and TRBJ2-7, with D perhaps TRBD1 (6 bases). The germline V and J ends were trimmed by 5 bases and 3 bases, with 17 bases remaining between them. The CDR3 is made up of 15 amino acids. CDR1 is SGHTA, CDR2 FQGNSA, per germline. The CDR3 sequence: CASSQGAGANYEQYF. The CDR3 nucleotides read TGTGCCAGCAGCCAAGGGGCAGGGGCGAACTACGAGCAGTACTTC.

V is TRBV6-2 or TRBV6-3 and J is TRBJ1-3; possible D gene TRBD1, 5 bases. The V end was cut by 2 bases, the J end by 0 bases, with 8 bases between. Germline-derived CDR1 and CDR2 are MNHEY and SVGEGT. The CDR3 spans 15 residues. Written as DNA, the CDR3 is TGTGCCAGCAGTTACGGCAGGGCCTCTGGAAACACCATATATTTT. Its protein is CASSYGRASGNTIYF.

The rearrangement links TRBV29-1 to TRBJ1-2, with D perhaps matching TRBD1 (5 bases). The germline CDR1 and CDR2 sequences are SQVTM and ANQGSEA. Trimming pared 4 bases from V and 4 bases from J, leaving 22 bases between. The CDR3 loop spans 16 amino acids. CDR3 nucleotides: TGCAGCGTTGGCCGAACCAGCGGGACGGACCTCTATGGCTACACCTTC. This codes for CSVGRTSGTDLYGYTF.

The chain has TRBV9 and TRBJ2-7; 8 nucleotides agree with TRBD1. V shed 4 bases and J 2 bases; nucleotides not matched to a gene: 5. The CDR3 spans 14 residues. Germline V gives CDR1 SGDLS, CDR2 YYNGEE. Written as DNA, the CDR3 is TGTGCCAGCAGCTCACCGGGACAGGCCTACGAGCAGTACTTC. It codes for CASSSPGQAYEQYF.

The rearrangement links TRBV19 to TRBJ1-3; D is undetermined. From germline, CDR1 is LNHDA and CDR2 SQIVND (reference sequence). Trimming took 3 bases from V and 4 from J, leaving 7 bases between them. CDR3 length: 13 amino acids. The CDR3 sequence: CASSILVGNTIYF. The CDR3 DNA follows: TGTGCCAGTAGTATCCTAGTCGGAAACACCATATATTTT.

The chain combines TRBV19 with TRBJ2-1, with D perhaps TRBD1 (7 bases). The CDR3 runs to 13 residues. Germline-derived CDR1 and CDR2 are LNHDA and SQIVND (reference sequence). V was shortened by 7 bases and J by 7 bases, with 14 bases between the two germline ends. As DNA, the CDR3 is TGTGCCAGTACGGAGGGGGCGCGTAATGAGCAGTTCTTC. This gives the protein CASTEGARNEQFF. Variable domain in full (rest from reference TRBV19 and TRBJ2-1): DGGITQSPKYLFRKEGQNVTLSCEQNLNHDAMYWYRQDPGQGLRLIYYSQIVNDFQKGDIAEGYSVSREKKESFPLTVTSAQKNPTAFYLCASTEGARNEQFFGPGTRLTVL.

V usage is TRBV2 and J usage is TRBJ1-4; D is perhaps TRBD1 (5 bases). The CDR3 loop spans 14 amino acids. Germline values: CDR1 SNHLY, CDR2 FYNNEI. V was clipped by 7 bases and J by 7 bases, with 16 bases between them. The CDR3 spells CASNLGGEREKLFF. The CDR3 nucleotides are TGTGCCAGCAATTTAGGAGGGGAGCGTGAAAAACTGTTTTTT.

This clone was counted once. The CDR3 spells CASSYSSGGAYNEQFF. The CDR3 DNA is TGTGCCAGCAGTTACTCATCCGGGGGGGCCTACAATGAGCAGTTCTTC. The gene calls are TRBV6-5 and TRBJ2-1; 8 nucleotides match TRBD2. V trimming: 0 bases; J trimming: 2 bases; junction bases outside the gene matches: 3. Germline V gene sequence: CDR1 MNHEY, CDR2 SVGAGI. The CDR3 is 16 residues long.

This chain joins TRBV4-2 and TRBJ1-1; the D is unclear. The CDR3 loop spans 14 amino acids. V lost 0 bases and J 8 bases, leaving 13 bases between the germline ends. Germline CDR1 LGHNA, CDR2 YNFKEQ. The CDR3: CASSQEYGMSEAFF. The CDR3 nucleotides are TGTGCCAGCAGCCAAGAATACGGGATGTCCGAAGCTTTCTTT.

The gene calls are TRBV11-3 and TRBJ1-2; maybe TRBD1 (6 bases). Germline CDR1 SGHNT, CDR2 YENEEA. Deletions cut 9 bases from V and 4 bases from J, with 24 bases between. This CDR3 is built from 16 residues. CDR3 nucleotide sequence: TGTGCCAGAACCTCCGGGACACCCGTTCTGACCTATGGCTACACCTTC. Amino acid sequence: CARTSGTPVLTYGYTF.

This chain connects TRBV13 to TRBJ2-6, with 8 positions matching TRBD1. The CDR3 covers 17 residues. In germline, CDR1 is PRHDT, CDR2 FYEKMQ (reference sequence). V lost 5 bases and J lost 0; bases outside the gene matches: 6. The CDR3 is CASSPGTGSSGANVLTF. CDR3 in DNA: TGTGCCAGCAGCCCTGGGACAGGCAGCTCTGGGGCCAACGTCCTGACTTTC. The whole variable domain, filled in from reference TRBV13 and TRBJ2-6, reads AAGVIQSPRHLIKEKRETATLKCYPIPRHDTVYWYQQGPGQDPQFLISFYEKMQSDKGSIPDRFSAQQFSDYHSELNMSSLELGDSALYFCASSPGTGSSGANVLTFGAGSRLTVL.

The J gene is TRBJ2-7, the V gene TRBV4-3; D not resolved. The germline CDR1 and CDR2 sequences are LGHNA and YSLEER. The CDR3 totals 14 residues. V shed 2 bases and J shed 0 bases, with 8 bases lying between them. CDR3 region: CASSQTRSSYEQYF. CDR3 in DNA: TGCGCCAGCAGCCAAACACGGAGCTCCTACGAGCAGTACTTC.

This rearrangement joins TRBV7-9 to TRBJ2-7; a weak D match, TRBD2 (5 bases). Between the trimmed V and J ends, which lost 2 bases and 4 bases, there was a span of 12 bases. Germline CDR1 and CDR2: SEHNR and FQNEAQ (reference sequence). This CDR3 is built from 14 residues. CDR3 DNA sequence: TGTGCCAGCAGCTTAACAGCGGACCAATACGAGCAGTACTTC. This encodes CASSLTADQYEQYF.

The CDR3 DNA follows: TGCAGTGGAGTATCCAGGGAGACCCAGTACTTC. It yields the protein CSGVSRETQYF. The genes are TRBV20-1 and TRBJ2-5; D unresolved. Germline V CDR1 and CDR2: DFQATT, SNEGSKA (reference sequence). The CDR3 totals 11 residues. Trimming took off 7 bases at V and 5 bases at J, with 11 bases between the two ends.

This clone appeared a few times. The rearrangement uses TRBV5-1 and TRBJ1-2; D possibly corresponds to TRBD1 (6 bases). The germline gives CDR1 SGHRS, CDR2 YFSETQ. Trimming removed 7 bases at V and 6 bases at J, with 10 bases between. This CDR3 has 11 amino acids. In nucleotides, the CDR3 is TGCGCCAGCCACGAGGGGGATGGCTACACCTTC. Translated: CASHEGDGYTF.